The rows below give T cell receptor beta chains drawn from one sample of a study of T cells in localized non-small cell lung cancer. TCRdb's copy holds only in-frame clones and misses some; the assay was immunoSEQ multiplex PCR. The table lists roughly 16,000 clones, around 91% of them singletons, with around 28% in the top ten. The sample was peripheral blood, taken before any cancer treatment. The receptors were gathered from a female donor over 55 with stage III squamous cell lung carcinoma. Both conserved end residues are part of each CDR3. D genes are given only for firm matches. The size field is filled for only some rows; it gives once, few, many or a size class.

v_call	cdr3_length	d_call	j_call	clone_size	cdr3_nt	cdr3_aa
TRBV7-2	18	-	TRBJ2-6	-	TGTGCCAGCAGCTTAGTAGGGAACCCTTACTCTGGGGCCAACGTCCTGACTTTC	CASSLVGNPYSGANVLTF
TRBV29-1	14	-	TRBJ2-2	once	TGCAGCGCCGCGAAGGAAGGGGCGGCCGGGGAGCTGTTTTTT	CSAAKEGAAGELFF
TRBV19	13	-	TRBJ2-3	once	TGTGCCAGTAGTATAGAGGCCACAGATACGCAGTATTTT	CASSIEATDTQYF
TRBV2	16	-	TRBJ2-3	-	TGTGCCAGCAGTGATTCGGGGGAGACTAGCACAGATACGCAGTATTTT	CASSDSGETSTDTQYF
TRBV28	14	-	TRBJ2-1	-	TGTGCCAGCAGTTTTCTAGCGCTCCTCAATGAGCAGTTCTTC	CASSFLALLNEQFF
TRBV7-9	16	TRBD2	TRBJ2-1	-	TGTGCCAGCAGCTTAGAGGCTAGCGGGATCCCCCATGAGCAGTTCTTC	CASSLEASGIPHEQFF
TRBV19	18	-	TRBJ2-6	-	TGTGCCAGTAGTATCGAGGGTTCCGCCTTCTCTGGGGCCAACGTCCTGACTTTC	CASSIEGSAFSGANVLTF
TRBV7-3	9	-	TRBJ2-7	-	TGTGCCAGCCACTACGAGCAGTACTTC	CASHYEQYF
TRBV5-1	16	TRBD2	TRBJ2-4	-	TGCGCCAGCAGCTTGGAAGCGGGGGGAACTCAAAACATTCAGTACTTC	CASSLEAGGTQNIQYF
TRBV10-3	13	TRBD2	TRBJ2-1	-	TGTGCCACAGACGCGGGAGGGGTTGATGAGCAGTTCTTC	CATDAGGVDEQFF
TRBV7-9	15	TRBD2	TRBJ2-1	-	TGTGCCAGCAGCTTCGAGGGAGGGACCTACAATGAGCAGTTCTTC	CASSFEGGTYNEQFF
TRBV27	15	TRBD2	TRBJ2-3	-	TGTGCCAGCAGTTTCCGACTAGCGGGAGTGGATACGCAGTATTTT	CASSFRLAGVDTQYF
TRBV5-8	20	TRBD1	TRBJ1-5	-	TGTGCCAGCAGCTTGGCCATTGTGAAGGATCGACAGGGTCCCAATCAGCCCCAGCATTTT	CASSLAIVKDRQGPNQPQHF
TRBV6-5	14	-	TRBJ1-1	-	TGTGCCAGCAGCCGCCAAAGCGGGGAGTCTGAAGCTTTCTTT	CASSRQSGESEAFF
TRBV7-6	13	-	TRBJ2-1	once	TGTGCCAGCAGCTTAGGAGACAACAATGAGCAGTTCTTC	CASSLGDNNEQFF
TRBV28	12	-	TRBJ1-3	-	TGTGCCAGCAGTTTAGTAGGAAACACCATATATTTT	CASSLVGNTIYF
TRBV5-1	15	TRBD1	TRBJ1-1	-	TGCGCCAGCAGCAGAACAGGGGGGGAAAACACTGAAGCTTTCTTT	CASSRTGGENTEAFF
TRBV15	17	-	TRBJ1-2	-	TGTGCCACCAGCAGAGATCGGGTACAGGAGGGGTTGTATGGCTACACCTTC	CATSRDRVQEGLYGYTF
TRBV30	13	-	TRBJ1-1	few	TGTGCCTGGACCGATGACAGTTACACTGAAGCTTTCTTT	CAWTDDSYTEAFF
TRBV6-1	18	TRBD1	TRBJ2-6	-	TGTGCCAGCAGTGAATTGGACAGGGACCCCTCTGGGGCCAACGTCCTGACTTTC	CASSELDRDPSGANVLTF
TRBV4-2	17	-	TRBJ2-3	-	TGTGCCAGCAGCCAAAATGTATATGGATTGGGCACAGATACGCAGTATTTT	CASSQNVYGLGTDTQYF
TRBV30	14	-	TRBJ1-5	-	TGTGCCTGGAGTGTACGGGGAAGCAATCAGCCCCAGCATTTT	CAWSVRGSNQPQHF
TRBV5-4	16	-	TRBJ1-4	-	TGTGCCAGCAGCACCTTTGGAGCAGGGACGGGTGAAAAACTGTTTTTT	CASSTFGAGTGEKLFF
TRBV4-1	17	-	TRBJ2-6	-	TGCGCCAGCAGCCAAGATAGGAGGCCTTCTGGGGCCAACGTCCTGACTTTC	CASSQDRRPSGANVLTF
TRBV5-4	13	-	TRBJ2-4	-	TGTGCCAGCAGCTTAAAGGGACTGAACATTCAGTACTTC	CASSLKGLNIQYF
TRBV12-5	17	-	TRBJ1-2	-	TGTGCTAGTGGTTTAGACAGCCTGGTATCACCTAACTATGGCTACACCTTC	CASGLDSLVSPNYGYTF
TRBV5-8	14	TRBD1	TRBJ2-1	-	TGTGCCAGCAGCTCCGGACAGGGATACGGTGAGCAGTTCTTC	CASSSGQGYGEQFF
TRBV19	16	-	TRBJ2-2	-	TGTGCCAGTACCAGGACGGGACGTATACGCACCGGGGAGCTGTTTTTT	CASTRTGRIRTGELFF
TRBV5-1	16	-	TRBJ2-6	-	TGCGCCAGCAGCTCCCTCGGGGTAACTGGGGCCAACGTCCTGACTTTC	CASSSLGVTGANVLTF
TRBV4-1	13	-	TRBJ1-3	-	TGCGCCAGCAGCCAAGATCCGGGTCGCACCATATATTTT	CASSQDPGRTIYF
TRBV11-2	15	-	TRBJ2-7	-	TGTGCCAGCACCCTGAAGTCCGGGTTCGGTAACGAGCAGTACTTC	CASTLKSGFGNEQYF
TRBV28	17	TRBD1	TRBJ2-7	-	TGTGCCAGCAGTTCGATCACCCTTGGACAGGGATCTATCGAGCAGTACTTC	CASSSITLGQGSIEQYF
TRBV28	13	TRBD1	TRBJ1-2	-	TGTGCCTTACGACAGGGTGTGGACTATGGCTACACCTTC	CALRQGVDYGYTF
TRBV5-8	17	TRBD2	TRBJ2-3	-	TGTGCCAGCAGCCTCAAGACTAGCGGGAGGAACACAGATACGCAGTATTTT	CASSLKTSGRNTDTQYF
TRBV6-1	15	-	TRBJ1-1	-	TGTGCCAGCAGTGAGGGTCCAGGGCTAAACACTGAAGCTTTCTTT	CASSEGPGLNTEAFF
TRBV28	13	TRBD1	TRBJ1-2	-	TGTGCCAGCAGAGGGGGCCGTAACTATGGCTACACCTTC	CASRGGRNYGYTF
TRBV14	13	TRBD1	TRBJ1-4	-	TGTGCCAGCAGCCAAGACAGGACAGGGAAGAAGTTTTTT	CASSQDRTGKKFF
TRBV6-5	14	-	TRBJ2-1	-	TGTGCCAGCAGTTACGCTGCAGGGATCAATGAGCAGTTCTTC	CASSYAAGINEQFF
TRBV7-2	13	TRBD2	TRBJ2-1	-	TGTGCCAGCAGCTTTACCGGGAGGGGGGAGCAGTTCTTC	CASSFTGRGEQFF
TRBV14	16	-	TRBJ1-3	-	TGTGCCAGCAGCCAAGTTTATCCAGACTCTGGAAACACCATATATTTT	CASSQVYPDSGNTIYF
TRBV7-4	16	TRBD1	TRBJ1-1	-	TGTGCCAGCAGCTTAAGACAGGGTGAGAGAAACACTGAAGCTTTCTTT	CASSLRQGERNTEAFF
TRBV13	14	-	TRBJ1-1	-	TGTGCCAGCAGCTCCCCGACAGGGAACACTGAAGCTTTCTTT	CASSSPTGNTEAFF
TRBV27	14	-	TRBJ1-5	-	TGTGCCAGCAGTTTAGCGCTAGGGCATCAGCCCCAGCATTTT	CASSLALGHQPQHF
TRBV27	15	-	TRBJ1-1	-	TGTGCCAGCAGTCCAAGACCCAATCCGAGCACTGAAGCTTTCTTT	CASSPRPNPSTEAFF
TRBV30	15	TRBD1	TRBJ2-1	-	TGTGCCTGGAGTGCTCGGGACAGGGACTACAATGAGCAGTTCTTC	CAWSARDRDYNEQFF
TRBV30	16	-	TRBJ2-2	-	TGTGCCTGGGGGCGGGGGCAACCCTCAAACACCGGGGAGCTGTTTTTT	CAWGRGQPSNTGELFF
TRBV28	11	-	TRBJ2-5	once	TGTGCCAGCAAGATACAAGAGACCCAGTACTTC	CASKIQETQYF
TRBV28	16	-	TRBJ2-5	-	TGTGCCAGCAGCATAGTTAAGGCACCTTTCCAAGAGACCCAGTACTTC	CASSIVKAPFQETQYF